Below, one T cell receptor beta chain is given with its context. This clonotype was counted only a few times. Its antigen target is currently unknown. No per-base quality is available; no much larger clone lies one base away. Libraries were made using 5' RACE. The listed sequencing device is NextSeq 500. Unique molecular identifiers were attached to individual cDNA molecules in the TCR library protocol so that sequencing error and PCR bias could be corrected. Sequencing covered both TCR alpha and beta chains, and within each sample the abundances of alpha and beta sequences were tightly co-correlated. The published analysis was carried out like this. V gene, J gene and CDR3 annotation of TCR sequences was performed with Decombinator V4. TCRs were defined as expanded if a significant change between any two time points was detected under a Poisson model with p below 0.0001. TCR abundances were normalised to the total number of TCRs sequenced per sample and expressed as counts per million. MAIT TCRs were defined by TRAV1-2 paired with TRAJ12, TRAJ20 or TRAJ33, and iNKT TCRs by TRAV10 paired with TRAJ18. VDJdb, accessed on 1 November 2021, was searched for TCRs annotated for CMV, EBV and SARS-CoV-2, and TCRs annotated for more than one antigen were excluded. TCRdb handled the public reads itself, with Q25 trimming in fastp and clone calling in MiXCR, and kept productive beta chains. Here each entry gathers all rows of one CDR3 protein and keeps the most common genes and DNA. The V and J calls were determined by TCRdb, not by the authors. A total of around 76,000 distinct CDR3 sequences appear in this sample, about 14% of them only once. The ten largest clonotypes hold roughly 3.7% of the sample.

This sample was taken from a study of early T cells in non-severe SARS-CoV-2 infection (dated by TCRdb to the early 2020s). Context from the whole study: Bulk RNA from unsorted whole blood was used for TCR sequencing, so alpha and beta chains could not be paired.

The study was a case-control design nested within a healthcare worker cohort in London, UK, with weekly nasopharyngeal swab PCR tests and blood sampling. Healthcare workers were recruited between 23 and 31 March 2020, during the week of the UK lockdown, and were followed weekly for up to 16 weeks. What the work shows at the level of the full study, not this receptor alone: VDJdb matching was skewed toward anti-spike CD8 responses and likely underestimated virus-specific expansions by missing private and CD4 specificities.

Trimming costs V 3 bases and J 0 bases, and their ends lie 8 bases apart. The cysteine opens and the phenylalanine closes a CDR3 of 13 amino acids. The kept DNA is CDR3 alone, 39 bases in frame from the first base. Per the germline V gene (reference sequence), DFQATT is the CDR1 and SNEGSKA is the CDR2. The rearrangement joined TRBV20-1 to TRBJ1-1, with the D gene not clear enough to name. The sequence was obtained from an adult who was a healthcare worker with PCR-confirmed SARS-CoV-2 infection or an uninfected control (not recorded which). The source material was whole blood, sampled at baseline. CDR3 protein: CSASHTVNTEAFF. The DNA reads TGCAGTGCTAGCCATACGGTGAACACTGAAGCTTTCTTT.